The clone carrying this T cell receptor beta chain was counted only a few times. Its target is not known. Germline is not matched at one junction end, which may reflect a read error. This sample stems from a study of human T cells and chemical hapten exposure. Across the study: While the approximately 24-week study was under way, patients received diphenylcyclopropenone on the scalp every week. Patch tests of 0.01% DPC on the upper back were read at 6 days. Small pooled library volume differences chiefly drove per-sample TCR yield variation. Notes on the study in general: Unchanged with DPC sensitization were TCRs above 1 in 1000 frequency.

CDR3 length equals 16 residues. The germline V gene has CDR1 LGHNA and CDR2 YSLEER. This sample's time point: patch test 2, 6 weeks after DPC sensitization. The treatment here: therapeutic diphenylcyclopropenone sensitization with weekly scalp DPC. TCRdb itself ran the RACE reads through MiXCR, one entry per CDR3 protein. The data hold tens of thousands of distinct CDR3 sequences, with approximately 10% observed a single time. The sequences come from whole blood, collected in connection with sensitization to the hapten diphenylcyclopropenone (DPC). This sequence was found in a man aged 40-50 years with alopecia areata. Some clones in this sample may be carry-over from other donors' samples. This chain uses TRBV4-3 with TRBJ1-6; 7 bases are shared with TRBD1. This CDR3 reads CTSSQLAPTGSSGLHF. CDR3 nucleotide sequence: TGCACCAGCAGCCAACTAGCCCCGACAGGGTCTTCTGGCCTCCACTTT.